This entry features one T cell receptor beta chain sequence. Its specificity is not known. Documented time point: proximal margin of the surgical specimen (macroscopically non-inflamed). The source of the sample is a study of T cell repertoires in ileal Crohn's disease. Study overall: Median disease duration was 7.9 years; approximately 32% smoked at surgery. Notes on the study in general: Compared with non-smokers, active smokers at surgery showed more clonal expansions. High-frequency clones were more common in sorted CD8 than CD4 cells.

Measured with immunoSEQ multiplex PCR; TCRdb has only the in-frame clones, and not every one. The table records just under 7,500 clones, more than 70% of them present only once. Trimming left V 2 bases short and J 5 bases short, with 13 bases between. Germline CDR1 is SGHDT and CDR2 is YYEEEE. The CDR3 spans 14 residues. The rearrangement links TRBV5-6 to TRBJ1-1, with D tentatively TRBD1 (5 bases). The receptor's source is an adult with Crohn's disease. Sequencing was carried out using ileal tissue. The CDR3 loop reads CASSLPGGTTEAFF. CDR3 bases: TGTGCCAGCAGCTTACCCGGGGGAACAACTGAAGCTTTCTTT.